These T cell receptor beta chains were read from a single sample in a study of cytomegalovirus exposure and HLA in healthy donors. Produced via immunoSEQ multiplex PCR; TCRdb's table is partial and in-frame only. The sample lists around 170,000 clones, roughly 88% occurring once. Sequencing was carried out using PBMCs. These receptors were taken from a woman aged 18-29 years in good health and CMV-seronegative. Each CDR3 is given with its conserved first and last residue. Each record gives: V gene, J gene, clone size, CDR3 length, D gene, CDR3 DNA, CDR3 protein. The D gene is left open where the match is weak. For some rows the clone size is stated as once, few or many, or as a class when expanded; others skip it.

TRBV5-1	TRBJ1-4	NA	14	NA	TGCGCCAGCAGCCTGGAGGTGACAAATGAAAAACTGTTTTTT	CASSLEVTNEKLFF
TRBV13	TRBJ2-3	NA	17	TRBD1	TGTGCCAGCACGGTGGGGGACAGGGGGCGGAAGACAGATACGCAGTATTTT	CASTVGDRGRKTDTQYF
TRBV28	TRBJ1-1	NA	14	NA	TGTGCCAGCAGCCGACAACCCAGGGTGGATTTAGCTTTCTTT	CASSRQPRVDLAFF
TRBV5-1	TRBJ2-1	once	18	TRBD2	TGCGCCAGCAGCTTGGACTGGCCGGGACTAGATAGCGACAATGAGCAGTTCTTC	CASSLDWPGLDSDNEQFF
TRBV5-6	TRBJ2-2	NA	15	TRBD2	TGTGCCAGCAGCCGCCGGGACTATAACACCGGGGAGCTGTTTTTT	CASSRRDYNTGELFF
TRBV11-2	TRBJ1-5	NA	16	TRBD1	TGTGCCAGCAGCTTAGGCCGGACAGGGGGCAATCAGCCCCAGCATTTT	CASSLGRTGGNQPQHF
TRBV10-3	TRBJ2-7	once	12	NA	TGTGCCATCAGTGAAAAGAGCTACGAGCAGTACTTC	CAISEKSYEQYF
TRBV18	TRBJ2-7	NA	16	TRBD1	TGTGCCAGCTCACCAACCCGGACAGGGTTAAGGAACGAGCAGTACTTC	CASSPTRTGLRNEQYF
TRBV5-6	TRBJ1-2	NA	12	NA	TGTGCCAGCAGCTTGGCTGCCGGTGGCTACACCTTC	CASSLAAGGYTF
TRBV7-2	TRBJ1-5	NA	19	TRBD1	TGTGCCAGCAGCTTAGGGGGACAGGGAGAGAGTGTAGGCAATCAGCCCCAGCATTTT	CASSLGGQGESVGNQPQHF